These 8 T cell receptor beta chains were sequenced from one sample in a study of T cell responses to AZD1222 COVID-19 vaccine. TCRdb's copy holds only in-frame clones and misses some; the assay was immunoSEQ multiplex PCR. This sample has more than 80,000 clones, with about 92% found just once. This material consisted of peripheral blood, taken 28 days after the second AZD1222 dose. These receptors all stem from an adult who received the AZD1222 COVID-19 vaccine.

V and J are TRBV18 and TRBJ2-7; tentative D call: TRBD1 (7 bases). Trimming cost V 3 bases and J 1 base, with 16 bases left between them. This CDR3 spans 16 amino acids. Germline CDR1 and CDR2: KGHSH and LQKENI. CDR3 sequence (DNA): TGTGCCAGCTCACCTCCAGGGGGGACCCCGTCCTACGAGCAGTACTTC. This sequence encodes CASSPPGGTPSYEQYF.

CDR3 loop: CASSRREKGTEAFF. CDR3 nucleotides: TGTGCCAGCAGTCGCAGGGAGAAGGGCACTGAAGCTTTCTTT. The V gene is TRBV6-5, the J gene TRBJ1-1; TRBD1 is a possible D gene (5 bases). This CDR3 comprises 14 residues. Germline lookup yields CDR1 MNHEY and CDR2 SVGAGI. Trimming shortened V by 5 bases and J by 4 bases, and 14 bases separated the two germline ends.

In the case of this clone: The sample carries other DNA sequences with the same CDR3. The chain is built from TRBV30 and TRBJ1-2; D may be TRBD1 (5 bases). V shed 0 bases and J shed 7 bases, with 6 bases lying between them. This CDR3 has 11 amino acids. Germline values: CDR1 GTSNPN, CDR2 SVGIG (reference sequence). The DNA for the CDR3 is TGTGCCTGGAGTGTCGGGGGTGGCTACACCTTC. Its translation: CAWSVGGGYTF.

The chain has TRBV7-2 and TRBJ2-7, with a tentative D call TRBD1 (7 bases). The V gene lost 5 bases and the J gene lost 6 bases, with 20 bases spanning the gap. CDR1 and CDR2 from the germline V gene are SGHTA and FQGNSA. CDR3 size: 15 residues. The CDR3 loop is CASSPRGTARGEQYF. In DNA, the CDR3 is TGTGCCAGCAGCCCCCGCGGGACAGCGCGTGGCGAGCAGTACTTC.

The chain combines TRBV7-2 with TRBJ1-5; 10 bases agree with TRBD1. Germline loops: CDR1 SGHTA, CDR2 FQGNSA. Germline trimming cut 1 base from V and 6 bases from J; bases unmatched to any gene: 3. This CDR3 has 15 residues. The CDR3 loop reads CASSLGQGAGQPQHF. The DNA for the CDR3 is TGTGCCAGCAGCTTAGGACAGGGGGCGGGTCAGCCCCAGCATTTT.

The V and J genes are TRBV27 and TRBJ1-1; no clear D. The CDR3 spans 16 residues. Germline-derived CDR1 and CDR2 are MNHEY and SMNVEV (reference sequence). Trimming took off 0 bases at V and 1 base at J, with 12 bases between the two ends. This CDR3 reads CASSLSVRAQNTEAFF. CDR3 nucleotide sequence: TGTGCCAGCAGTTTATCTGTACGGGCCCAGAACACTGAAGCTTTCTTT.

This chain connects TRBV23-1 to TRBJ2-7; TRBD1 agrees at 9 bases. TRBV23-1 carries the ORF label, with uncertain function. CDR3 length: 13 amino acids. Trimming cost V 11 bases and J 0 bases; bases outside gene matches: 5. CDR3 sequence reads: CAQGTGSSYEQYF. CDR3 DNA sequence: TGCGCCCAGGGGACAGGGAGCTCCTACGAGCAGTACTTC.

The CDR3 coding sequence is TGTGCCAGTAGTATTGGACTAGCCGACACAGATACGCAGTATTTT. This translates into CASSIGLADTDTQYF. This sequence joins TRBV19 and TRBJ2-3; 8 bases are a match to TRBD2. CDR3 length: 15 amino acids. J was trimmed by 2 bases and V by 3 bases; bases with no gene match: 4. Per the germline V gene, CDR1 is LNHDA and CDR2 is SQIVND (reference sequence).